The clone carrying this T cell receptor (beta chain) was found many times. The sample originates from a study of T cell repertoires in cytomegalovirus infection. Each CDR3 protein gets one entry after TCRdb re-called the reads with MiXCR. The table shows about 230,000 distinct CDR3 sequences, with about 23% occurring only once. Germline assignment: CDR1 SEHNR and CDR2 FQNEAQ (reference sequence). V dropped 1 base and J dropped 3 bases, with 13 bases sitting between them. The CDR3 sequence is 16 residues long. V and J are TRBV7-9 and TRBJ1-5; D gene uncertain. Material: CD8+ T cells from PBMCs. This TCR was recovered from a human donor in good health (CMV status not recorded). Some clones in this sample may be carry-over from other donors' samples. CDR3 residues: CASSLVGQENNQPQHF. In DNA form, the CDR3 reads TGTGCCAGCAGCTTAGTGGGCCAGGAGAACAATCAGCCCCAGCATTTT.